Below are 13 T cell receptor beta chains sequenced from a single sample in a study of identical twins. TCRdb reprocessed the 5' RACE reads with MiXCR, giving one entry per CDR3 protein. The table has roughly 1,500,000 distinct CDR3 sequences, about 32% seen once. Sequenced input: cord blood. Every receptor here comes from a newborn girl in good health.

The genes are TRBV12-3 or TRBV12-4 and TRBJ1-2; no firm D call. The CDR3 is 14 residues long. Deletions cut 6 bases from V and 4 bases from J, with 15 bases between. The DNA for the CDR3 is TGTGCCAGCAGCCTAAAAGGACGGGCCTATGGCTACACCTTC. Translation: CASSLKGRAYGYTF.

This chain connects TRBV20-1 to TRBJ1-5; D is possibly TRBD1 (5 bases). The CDR3 totals 12 residues. Germline CDR1 reads DFQATT; CDR2 reads SNEGSKA (reference sequence). The ends were cut back, 5 bases at V and 9 bases at J, with 14 bases in the middle. Here the CDR3 DNA reads TGCAGTGCTGCTGACAGTGCCGTGCCCCAGCATTTT. Its translation: CSAADSAVPQHF.

This chain links TRBV20-1 with TRBJ2-4; no firm D call. With the DNA end fitting TRBJ2-7 better, the J assignment may be wrong. This CDR3 has 11 residues. CDR1 DFQATT and CDR2 SNEGSKA come from the germline V gene (reference sequence). The CDR3 is CSASRVSEQYF. The DNA for the CDR3 is TGCAGTGCTAGTCGGGTCTCCGAGCAGTACTTC.

This chain joins TRBV14 and TRBJ1-2; D might be TRBD1 (5 bases). The germline gives CDR1 SGHDN, CDR2 FVKESK. V shed 0 bases and J shed 6 bases, with 14 bases lying between them. This CDR3 region has 15 residues. The CDR3 DNA sequence: TGTGCCAGCAGCCAAGATGCCCCAGGGTCCGATGGCTACACCTTC. It codes for CASSQDAPGSDGYTF. The variable domain in full, completed from reference TRBV14 and TRBJ1-2, reads EAGVTQFPSHSVIEKGQTVTLRCDPISGHDNLYWYRRVMGKEIKFLLHFVKESKQDESGMPNNRFLAERTGGTYSTLKVQPAELEDSGVYFCASSQDAPGSDGYTFGSGTRLTVV.

A word on this clonotype: The junction does not match germline at one end; this may be a read error. The chain carries TRBV9 and TRBJ2-3; tentatively, D is TRBD2 (7 bases). CDR3 size: 15 residues. Germline CDR1 and CDR2: SGDLS and YYNGEE. The CDR3 loop is CSSSTRGARTDTQYF. CDR3 coding DNA: TGTTCCAGCAGTACCCGGGGGGCCCGCACAGATACGCAGTATTTT.

There are many counts of this clonotype. The chain couples TRBV24-1 to TRBJ2-7; TRBD1 matches 8 bases. The V gene end was trimmed by 3 bases and the J gene end by 3 bases; junction bases not matched to a gene: 6. Germline CDR1 is KGHDR and CDR2 is SFDVKD. CDR3 length: 15 residues. CDR3 sequence (DNA): TGTGCCACCAGTGATCCTGGGACAGGAAGCTACGAGCAGTACTTC. Translating it yields CATSDPGTGSYEQYF.

The V call is TRBV20-1, the J call TRBJ2-7; 8 bases match TRBD1. V trimming: 0 bases; J trimming: 6 bases; junction bases outside the gene matches: 10. This CDR3 spans 15 amino acids. Germline CDR1 DFQATT, CDR2 SNEGSKA (reference sequence). The DNA of the CDR3 is TGCAGTGCTAGAGAACTCGGACAGGGAGGTGGCGAGCAGTACTTC. This translates into CSARELGQGGGEQYF.

The chain joins TRBV24-1 to TRBJ2-1, with 7 bases lining up with TRBD2. Germline lookup yields CDR1 KGHDR and CDR2 SFDVKD. Trimming cost V 6 bases and J 10 bases; bases outside gene matches: 11. This CDR3 is 14 amino acids long. The CDR3 reads CATSKRGDSYEQFF. CDR3 nucleotide sequence: TGTGCCACCAGTAAACGGGGGGACTCCTACGAGCAGTTCTTC.

This clonotype was seen at least ten times. The chain combines TRBV7-2 with TRBJ2-3; weak D call: TRBD2 (5 bases). The germline gives CDR1 SGHTA, CDR2 FQGNSA. Trimming took off 0 bases at V and 4 bases at J, with 11 bases between the two ends. The CDR3 runs to 15 residues. For the CDR3, the DNA is TGTGCCAGCAGCTTAGCCCTAAGCGGAGCAGATACGCAGTATTTT. Amino acid sequence: CASSLALSGADTQYF.

The table lists this clonotype with a few counts. V is TRBV20-1 and J is TRBJ2-7; no definite D call. V shed 1 base and J shed 3 bases, with 13 bases lying between them. The CDR3 loop spans 14 amino acids. Germline V CDR1 and CDR2: DFQATT, SNEGSKA (reference sequence). CDR3 loop: CSARAYGQHYEQYF. The CDR3 coding sequence is TGCAGTGCTAGAGCTTACGGTCAGCACTACGAGCAGTACTTC.

This clonotype was detected a few times. The J gene is TRBJ1-1, the V gene TRBV5-1; D is unresolved. Trimming removed 0 bases at V and 6 bases at J, with 12 bases between. The V gene's germline CDR1 is SGHRS and CDR2 YFSETQ. This CDR3 region has 14 residues. The CDR3 sequence is CASSLAEARAEAFF. CDR3 DNA: TGCGCCAGCAGCTTGGCGGAGGCTCGCGCTGAAGCTTTCTTT.

This clonotype was counted a few times. J is TRBJ2-1 and V is TRBV14; 7 positions match TRBD1. Trimming cost V 4 bases and J 8 bases; bases outside gene matches: 11. The V gene's germline CDR1 is SGHDN and CDR2 FVKESK. This CDR3 spans 15 amino acids. This chain's CDR3 is CASSPEGTAPHEQFF. DNA of the CDR3: TGTGCCAGCAGCCCGGAAGGGACAGCCCCCCATGAGCAGTTCTTC.

Here the CDR3 reads CAISDGDRGVQPQHF. DNA of the CDR3: TGTGCCATCAGTGACGGGGACAGGGGAGTGCAGCCCCAGCATTTT. The chain uses TRBV10-3 and TRBJ1-5; TRBD1 matches 10 bases. Germline CDR1 ENHRY, CDR2 SYGVKD. The length of the CDR3 is 15 residues. V shed 3 bases, J shed 7 bases, and the junction held 6 bases outside the gene matches.